The next 24 T cell receptor beta chains were all read from a single sample in a study of Graves' ophthalmopathy and Graves' hyperthyroidism. The sequenced template was RNA, covering the TCR beta CDR3 region. An initial RT-PCR round employing HTBI primers preceded a second-round multiplex PCR. TCRdb reprocessed the multiplex PCR reads with MiXCR, giving one entry per CDR3 protein. The table has around 1,000,000 distinct CDR3 sequences, about two fifths seen once; the top ten hold around 10%. Sample: peripheral blood or thyroid tissue (not recorded which). These receptors all come from an adult man with Graves' hyperthyroidism.

In its sample, this clonotype was seen many times. The chain recombines TRBV15 with TRBJ1-1; D not resolved. The CDR3 consists of 13 residues. Germline CDR1 reads LNHNV; CDR2 reads YYDKDF (reference sequence). V dropped 0 bases and J dropped 3 bases, with 5 bases sitting between them. The CDR3 region has the DNA TGTGCCACCAGCAGAGATCTGGACACTGAAGCTTTCTTT. Protein product: CATSRDLDTEAFF.

The rearrangement links TRBV9 to TRBJ2-5; perhaps TRBD2 as D (6 bases). The germline CDR1 and CDR2 sequences are SGDLS and YYNGEE. The V gene lost 0 bases and the J gene lost 5 bases, with 14 bases spanning the gap. CDR3 length: 15 residues. The CDR3 protein is CASSVALTSRETQYF. CDR3 DNA: TGTGCCAGCAGCGTAGCTCTAACTAGCCGGGAGACCCAGTACTTC.

The V call is TRBV25-1, the J call TRBJ1-2; D might be TRBD1 (5 bases). The germline CDR1 and CDR2 sequences are MGHDK and SYGVNS. The CDR3 covers 15 residues. V lost 6 bases to trimming and J lost 2 bases, with 16 bases between them. The DNA for the CDR3 is TGTGCCAGCAGCCTCCCCCCACCAGGGAACTATGGCTACACCTTC. Its protein product is CASSLPPPGNYGYTF.

This clonotype has a handful of counts. The gene calls are TRBV2 and TRBJ1-6; possibly TRBD1 for D (5 bases). The V and J ends lost 3 bases and 9 bases respectively, with 15 bases between them. The CDR3 sequence is 15 residues long. Germline-derived CDR1 and CDR2 are SNHLY and FYNNEI. The CDR3 region has the DNA TGTGCCAGCAGTGAGCAAGGGGCAGTCGGTTCACCCCTCCACTTT. Encoded protein: CASSEQGAVGSPLHF.

In its sample, this clonotype was seen many times. The chain joins TRBV15 to TRBJ1-5, with D possibly being TRBD1 (5 bases). CDR3 size: 16 residues. Per the germline V gene, CDR1 is LNHNV and CDR2 is YYDKDF (reference sequence). V shed 0 bases and J shed 1 base, with 10 bases lying between them. CDR3 nucleotides: TGTGCCACCAGCAGAGAGAGGGGTTTGAGCAATCAGCCCCAGCATTTT. It yields the protein CATSRERGLSNQPQHF.

With regard to this clonotype: A much larger clone lies one base from this, so it may be a read error. This chain uses TRBV10-3 with TRBJ2-2; the match to TRBD1 covers 7 bases. Germline V gene sequence: CDR1 ENHRY, CDR2 SYGVKD. The CDR3 has 16 residues. CDR3 in amino acids: CAISDQGVVETGKLFF. In nucleotides, the CDR3 is TGTGCCATCAGTGACCAGGGGGTTGTTGAAACCGGGAAGCTGTTTTTT.

This clonotype was counted at least ten times. The CDR3 DNA reads TGCAGCGCCGGACAGGTGGACACTGAAGCTTTCTTT. Residues: CSAGQVDTEAFF. This chain links TRBV29-1 with TRBJ1-1; 7 bases align to TRBD1. The V segment lost 7 bases and the J segment 3 bases; nucleotides outside the gene matches: 5. Germline CDR1 and CDR2: SQVTM and ANQGSEA. This CDR3 comprises 12 residues.

The CDR3 loop reads CATSSKTEAFF. The DNA of the CDR3 is TGTGCCACCAGTTCTAAGACTGAAGCTTTCTTT. The V and J genes are TRBV24-1 and TRBJ1-1, with D uncertain. The V end lost 6 bases, the J end lost 5 bases, and 6 bases lay between the germline ends. CDR1 is KGHDR, CDR2 SFDVKD, per germline. The CDR3 has 11 amino acids.

CDR3 residues: CASSLTAGASQETQYF. Written as DNA, the CDR3 is TGTGCCAGCAGCCTCACAGCGGGGGCCTCTCAAGAGACCCAGTACTTC. The V call is TRBV7-7, the J call TRBJ2-5; the match to TRBD2 covers 8 bases. CDR3 size: 16 residues. Looked up from germline, CDR1 is SSHAT and CDR2 is FNYEAQ (reference sequence). Trimming took 5 bases from V and 2 from J; bases not matched to a gene: 10.

This clonotype has more than one count but fewer than ten. The rearrangement links TRBV9 to TRBJ1-1, with a weak D call TRBD1 (6 bases). V lost 5 bases, J lost 3 bases, and 26 bases lay in between. Germline V gene sequence: CDR1 SGDLS, CDR2 YYNGEE. CDR3 length: 18 residues. This CDR3 is CASSYSRSGTHRDTEAFF. The CDR3 nucleotides are TGTGCCAGCAGTTACTCGAGGTCAGGGACACACCGGGACACTGAAGCTTTCTTT.

The rearrangement uses TRBV10-2 and TRBJ1-5; 9 positions agree with TRBD1. This CDR3 is built from 16 residues. The V and J ends lost 10 bases and 1 base, in that order; junction bases with no gene match: 11. Germline V CDR1 and CDR2: WSHSY, SAAADI. Written as DNA, the CDR3 is TGCGCCATCATGCAGGGGACAGGGTGGAGCAATCAGCCCCAGCATTTT. Its translation: CAIMQGTGWSNQPQHF.

This chain uses TRBV20-1 with TRBJ2-5, with 9 nucleotides matching TRBD2. Germline lookup yields CDR1 DFQATT and CDR2 SNEGSKA (reference sequence). After removal of 4 bases from V and 3 bases from J, the junction contained 9 bases not matched to a gene. This CDR3 is 15 amino acids long. The CDR3 nucleotides read TGCAGTGCTATGGGGGCGGGGGGGACGAAAGAGACCCAGTACTTC. This codes for CSAMGAGGTKETQYF.

This clonotype came up many times. The chain has TRBV24-1 and TRBJ2-5; no reliable D call. This CDR3 is 12 amino acids long. Trimming removed 3 bases from V and 5 bases from J, with 6 bases in between. Germline V lookup: CDR1 KGHDR, CDR2 SFDVKD. The CDR3 here is CATSDNLETQYF. The DNA of the CDR3 is TGTGCCACCAGTGATAATTTGGAGACCCAGTACTTC.

As for this clonotype: A much larger clone is a single base away; this may be a read error. The CDR3 DNA reads TGTGCCAGTACGCTCCGGGACAGGGTCGTTTGGGACAATCAGCCCCAGCATTTT. This sequence encodes CASTLRDRVVWDNQPQHF. The gene calls are TRBV19 and TRBJ1-5; 9 bases map to TRBD1. The junction had 16 bases not matched to a gene; V was cut back by 7 bases and J by 3 bases. CDR3 size: 18 residues. Germline V gene lookup returns CDR1 LNHDA and CDR2 SQIVND (reference sequence). The whole variable domain, remainder taken from reference TRBV19 and TRBJ1-5, is DGGITQSPKYLFRKEGQNVTLSCEQNLNHDAMYWYRQDPGQGLRLIYYSQIVNDFQKGDIAEGYSVSREKKESFPLTVTSAQKNPTAFYLCASTLRDRVVWDNQPQHFGDGTRLSIL.

This clonotype was picked up many times. The chain links TRBV15 to TRBJ2-5; D could derive from TRBD1 or TRBD2 (5 bases each). This CDR3 contains 14 residues. V lost 0 bases and J 4 bases, leaving 9 bases between the germline ends. CDR1 and CDR2 from the germline V gene are LNHNV and YYDKDF (reference sequence). The CDR3 loop is CATSRDWGRETQYF. The CDR3 DNA reads as TGTGCCACCAGCAGAGATTGGGGGAGAGAGACCCAGTACTTC.

This clonotype has a count of ten or more. The chain recombines TRBV29-1 with TRBJ2-6, with a tentative D call TRBD1 (5 bases). The length of the CDR3 is 14 residues. V was pared by 6 bases and J by 0 bases, with 9 bases between. Germline-derived CDR1 and CDR2 are SQVTM and ANQGSEA. The CDR3 coding sequence is TGCAGCGTAACAGGTTACTCTGGGGCCAACGTCCTGACTTTC. Translating it yields CSVTGYSGANVLTF.

This chain connects TRBV11-2 to TRBJ1-2; 8 bases are shared with TRBD1. The V segment lost 5 bases and the J segment 6 bases; nucleotides outside the gene matches: 8. The CDR3 is made up of 14 amino acids. CDR1 and CDR2 (germline): SGHAT, FQNNGV. The CDR3 loop reads CASSPDRGYHGYTF. CDR3 sequence (DNA): TGTGCCAGCAGCCCCGACAGGGGATACCATGGCTACACCTTC. The whole variable domain, filled in from reference TRBV11-2 and TRBJ1-2, reads EAGVAQSPRYKIIEKRQSVAFWCNPISGHATLYWYQQILGQGPKLLIQFQNNGVVDDSQLPKDRFSAERLKGVDSTLKIQPAKLEDSAVYLCASSPDRGYHGYTFGSGTRLTVV.

This clonotype was detected only once. The chain links TRBV7-8 to TRBJ2-5; 9 bases are a match to TRBD2. Trimming at V came to 1 base and at J to 2 bases, leaving 5 bases not matched to a gene. Per the germline V gene, CDR1 is SGHVS and CDR2 is FQNEAQ. The CDR3 runs to 16 residues. For the CDR3, the DNA is TGTGCCAGCAGCTTAGATGCTAGCGGGGATCAAGAGACCCAGTACTTC. Translated: CASSLDASGDQETQYF.

In its sample, this clonotype was seen many times. The chain is built from TRBV15 and TRBJ2-5; no definite D call. The CDR3 contains 14 residues. Germline CDR1 is LNHNV and CDR2 is YYDKDF (reference sequence). Trimming shortened V by 0 bases and J by 6 bases, and 11 bases separated the two germline ends. The CDR3 sequence is CATSRDLGVQTQYF. DNA for the CDR3: TGTGCCACCAGCAGAGATCTTGGGGTTCAGACCCAGTACTTC.

The chain carries TRBV7-9 and TRBJ1-1, with D unclear. This CDR3 spans 14 amino acids. Trimming removed 6 bases at V and 6 bases at J, with 17 bases between. Germline CDR1 is SEHNR and CDR2 is FQNEAQ (reference sequence). In DNA, the CDR3 is TGTGCCAGCAGTTTCAAATCGTCGCCCCCTGAAGCTTTCTTT. Its protein product is CASSFKSSPPEAFF.

This clonotype appeared many times. This chain connects TRBV19 to TRBJ1-6; 7 positions agree with TRBD1. The CDR3 contains 16 residues. The V gene's germline CDR1 is LNHDA and CDR2 SQIVND (reference sequence). V was pared by 9 bases and J by 3 bases, with 11 bases of the junction left unmatched. The CDR3 spells CASEQGRGLYNSPLHF. The CDR3 DNA sequence: TGTGCCAGCGAACAGGGGCGAGGGCTCTATAATTCACCCCTCCACTTT.

This clonotype came up many times. The rearrangement joins TRBV7-9 to TRBJ2-5, with a weak D call TRBD1 (6 bases). Germline loops: CDR1 SEHNR, CDR2 FQNEAQ (reference sequence). The CDR3 covers 15 residues. V was pared by 4 bases and J by 3 bases, with 15 bases between. The CDR3 nucleotides read TGTGCCAGCAGCTCCCCGGACAGTTGGAAAGAGACCCAGTACTTC. Amino acids: CASSSPDSWKETQYF.

The chain joins TRBV19 to TRBJ1-1; the match to TRBD1 covers 8 bases. Per germline, CDR1 LNHDA and CDR2 SQIVND (reference sequence). The length of the CDR3 is 12 residues. This CDR3 is CDIRDRGGEAFF. The CDR3 DNA reads TGTGACATCCGCGACAGGGGCGGTGAAGCTTTCTTT.

This clonotype was recorded many times. CDR3 loop: CASRLGQPQHF. CDR3 coding DNA: TGTGCCAGTAGGCTTGGTCAGCCCCAGCATTTT. The V gene is TRBV2, the J gene TRBJ1-5, with no clear D. Germline V CDR1 and CDR2: SNHLY, FYNNEI. This CDR3 has 11 amino acids. Trimming took off 9 bases at V and 6 bases at J, with 9 bases between the two ends.